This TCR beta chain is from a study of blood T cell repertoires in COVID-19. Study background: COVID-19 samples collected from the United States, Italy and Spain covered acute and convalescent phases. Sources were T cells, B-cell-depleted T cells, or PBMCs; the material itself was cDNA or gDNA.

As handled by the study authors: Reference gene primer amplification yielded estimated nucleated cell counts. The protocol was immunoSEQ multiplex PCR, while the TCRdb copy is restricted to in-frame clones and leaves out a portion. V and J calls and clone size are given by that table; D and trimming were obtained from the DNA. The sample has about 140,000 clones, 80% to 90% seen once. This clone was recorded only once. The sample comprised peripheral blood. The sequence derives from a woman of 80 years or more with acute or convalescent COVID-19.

In DNA form, the CDR3 reads TGCAGCGTTGAAGGGGTCGGGGGTGCCTATGGCTACACCTTC. Amino acid sequence: CSVEGVGGAYGYTF. This chain links TRBV29-1 with TRBJ1-2; D may be TRBD1 (5 bases). Germline V gene data show CDR1 as SQVTM and CDR2 as ANQGSEA. V was trimmed by 1 base and J by 4 bases, leaving 13 bases between them. The CDR3 loop spans 14 amino acids.